The clone carrying this T cell receptor (beta chain) is classed as medium-sized. The antigen remains undetermined. The data were taken from a study of immune heterogeneity within non-small cell lung tumors. Germline loops: CDR1 LNHDA, CDR2 SQIVND (reference sequence). V was pared by 4 bases and J by 2 bases, with 2 bases of the junction left unmatched. This CDR3 spans 14 amino acids. Per sample, about 610 ng of bulk tumor genomic DNA was the template used. During surgery, each primary tumor gave multiple biopsies spaced as far apart as possible. Curative surgery was performed on patients who had untreated, newly diagnosed non-small cell lung cancer. Study-wide results and limits: Patients largely differed in their high-frequency T-cell receptor beta clonotypes. Identical dominant CDR3 beta clonotypes recurred across a patient's tumor sites, together with site-unique high-frequency clones. A moderate but significant correlation was found, linking local T-cell clonality with local tumor mutational burden (R roughly 0.34).

The TCR beta CDR3 region was amplified by multiplex PCR employing 32 V and 13 J primers. TCRdb independently ran MiXCR on the multiplex PCR reads; one entry per CDR3 protein. The data show more than 10,000 distinct CDR3 sequences, 27% seen once. Sequencing was performed on lung tumor tissue. The gene calls are TRBV19 and TRBJ2-3; 8 bases agree with TRBD1. The receptor was isolated from a man between 50 and 59 years old with non-small cell lung cancer. CDR3 bases: TGTGCCAGTAGTAGGACAGGGATCACAGATACGCAGTATTTT. Amino acids: CASSRTGITDTQYF.